This T cell receptor beta chain originates from a study of blood T cell repertoires in COVID-19. Background on the study: PBMCs, B-cell-depleted T cells, or T cells were the source of the cDNA or gDNA that made up the material.

Original processing methods: Reference gene primer amplification gave estimated nucleated cell counts. TCRdb's table, derived via immunoSEQ multiplex PCR, lists solely in-frame clones and lacks some. The V and J calls and the clone size are those of that table, but D and trimming were determined from the DNA. The sample shows about 130,000 clones, approximately 83% of them seen only once. This receptor was obtained from a woman older than 75 with acute or convalescent COVID-19. The specimen sequenced was peripheral blood.

The CDR3 DNA is TGTGCCAGCTCACCCCGATCGCTAGGTTTTGTCAATGAGCAGTTCTTC. Amino acid sequence: CASSPRSLGFVNEQFF. The chain has TRBV18 and TRBJ2-1; D uncertain. The CDR3 loop spans 16 amino acids. Trimming pared 3 bases from V and 6 bases from J, leaving 18 bases between. Germline CDR1 is KGHSH and CDR2 is LQKENI.